This T cell receptor (beta chain) was captured by sequencing in a study of blood T cell repertoires in COVID-19. Across the whole study: Sources were T cells, B-cell-depleted T cells, or PBMCs; the material itself was cDNA or gDNA.

The method was immunoSEQ multiplex PCR; TCRdb's version includes in-frame clones alone and lacks a portion of them. Of some 110,000 clones listed, about 75% are singletons. CDR1 SGHTA and CDR2 FQGNSA come from the germline V gene. Trimming removed 1 base at V and 5 bases at J, with 17 bases between. The CDR3 length is 17 residues. Source material: peripheral blood. This chain links TRBV7-2 with TRBJ2-2; perhaps TRBD1 as D (5 bases). The source of this sequence is a woman aged 70-85 years with acute or convalescent COVID-19. In DNA, the CDR3 is TGTGCCAGCAGCTTAGTAGCTTGGCAGGGAAATACCGGGGAGCTGTTTTTT. It specifies CASSLVAWQGNTGELFF.